Below are 21 T cell receptor beta chains sequenced from a single sample in a study of cytomegalovirus exposure and HLA in healthy donors. The table came from immunoSEQ multiplex PCR; TCRdb's copy has only in-frame clones and leaves some out. The sample contains 250,000 to 400,000 clones, around 90% of which appear only once. Material: PBMCs. The source of these receptors is a man aged 25-40 years in good health and CMV-seronegative.

This rearrangement joins TRBV9 to TRBJ2-1; 7 positions match TRBD1. In germline, CDR1 is SGDLS, CDR2 YYNGEE. V gave up 0 bases and J gave up 5 bases; unmatched junction bases: 2. The CDR3 extends over 14 amino acids. DNA for the CDR3: TGTGCCAGCAGCGTAGTTGGGACAGACAATGAGCAGTTCTTC. Translated: CASSVVGTDNEQFF.

This rearrangement joins TRBV2 to TRBJ2-7; no clear D gene. Trimming cost V 3 bases and J 0 bases, with 9 bases left between them. Germline V gives CDR1 SNHLY, CDR2 FYNNEI. The CDR3 runs to 14 residues. Here the CDR3 reads CASSDGSVSYEQYF. The CDR3 DNA reads as TGTGCCAGCAGTGATGGAAGCGTCTCCTACGAGCAGTACTTC. Combining the CDR3 with reference TRBV2 and TRBJ2-7 gives the whole variable domain EPEVTQTPSHQVTQMGQEVILRCVPISNHLYFYWYRQILGQKVEFLVSFYNNEISEKSEIFDDQFSVERPDGSNFTLKIRSTKLEDSAMYFCASSDGSVSYEQYFGPGTRLTVT.

The chain is built from TRBV4-1 and TRBJ1-2; tentatively, D is TRBD1 (6 bases). Trimming removed 1 base from V and 5 bases from J, with 14 bases in between. The V gene's germline CDR1 is MGHRA and CDR2 YSYEKL. This CDR3 has 15 amino acids. The CDR3 sequence: CASSQVTGTRYGYTF. The CDR3 coding sequence is TGCGCCAGCAGCCAAGTCACAGGGACTAGATATGGCTACACCTTC.

The chain couples TRBV19 to TRBJ1-2; TRBD1 matches 8 bases. The CDR3 contains 15 residues. Germline CDR1 LNHDA, CDR2 SQIVND (reference sequence). J lost 3 bases, V lost 1 base, and 4 bases had no gene match. In DNA form, the CDR3 reads TGTGCCAGTAGTATAGGCCCGGGACAGGACTATGGCTACACCTTC. Translation: CASSIGPGQDYGYTF.

V gene TRBV5-7 combines with J gene TRBJ2-7; D possibly corresponds to TRBD1 (6 bases). TRBV5-7 is an ORF, and what it does is uncertain. The germline V and J ends were trimmed by 4 bases and 3 bases, with 14 bases remaining between them. The CDR3 length is 14 residues. The chain's CDR3 is CASSGPDRHYEQYF. CDR3 in DNA: TGTGCCAGCAGCGGACCCGACAGGCACTACGAGCAGTACTTC.

V usage is TRBV29-1 and J usage is TRBJ2-5; TRBD2 matches 7 bases. V was pared by 4 bases and J by 4 bases, with 0 bases of the junction left unmatched. Germline lookup yields CDR1 SQVTM and CDR2 ANQGSEA. The CDR3 sequence is 11 residues long. The CDR3: CSVGEGETQYF. CDR3 coding DNA: TGCAGCGTTGGGGAGGGAGAGACCCAGTACTTC. Combining the CDR3 with reference TRBV29-1 and TRBJ2-5 gives the whole variable domain SAVISQKPSRDICQRGTSLTIQCQVDSQVTMMFWYRQQPGQSLTLIATANQGSEATYESGFVIDKFPISRPNLTFSTLTVSNMSPEDSSIYLCSVGEGETQYFGPGTRLLVL.

The CDR3 here is CASSPGTGLSYEQYF. CDR3 coding DNA: TGCGCCAGCAGCCCCGGGACAGGGTTGTCCTACGAGCAGTACTTC. The chain uses TRBV5-1 and TRBJ2-7; 9 bases match TRBD1. This CDR3 is built from 15 residues. Unmatched junction bases numbered 6, after V lost 4 bases and J lost 1 base. CDR1 and CDR2 (germline): SGHRS, YFSETQ.

This clone turned up a few times. V gene TRBV5-4 combines with J gene TRBJ1-2; 9 nucleotides match TRBD1. Germline V gene data show CDR1 as SGHNT and CDR2 as YYREEE (reference sequence). V trimming: 10 bases; J trimming: 2 bases; junction bases outside the gene matches: 6. The CDR3 is 13 amino acids. The CDR3 region is CAGHRGLNYGYTF. Here the CDR3 DNA reads TGTGCCGGTCACAGGGGGCTCAACTATGGCTACACCTTC.

This clone was detected only a few times. This chain joins TRBV6-5 and TRBJ1-1; no definite D call. The CDR3 is 15 residues long. Germline CDR1 MNHEY, CDR2 SVGAGI. V shed 2 bases and J shed 0 bases, with 10 bases lying between them. CDR3 sequence (DNA): TGTGCCAGCAGTTACCGCGCAGGTATGAACACTGAAGCTTTCTTT. It translates to CASSYRAGMNTEAFF.

The chain employs TRBV7-9 and TRBJ2-2; 10 bases are a match to TRBD1. Germline values: CDR1 SEHNR, CDR2 FQNEAQ (reference sequence). V was pared by 2 bases and J by 5 bases, with 8 bases of the junction left unmatched. This CDR3 contains 17 residues. In DNA, the CDR3 is TGTGCCAGCAGCTTAAGAAAAGGACAGGGGGGAACCGGGGAGCTGTTTTTT. This codes for CASSLRKGQGGTGELFF. Complete variable domain (other parts from reference TRBV7-9 and TRBJ2-2): DTGVSQNPRHKITKRGQNVTFRCDPISEHNRLYWYRQTLGQGPEFLTYFQNEAQLEKSRLLSDRFSAERPKGSFSTLEIQRTEQGDSAMYLCASSLRKGQGGTGELFFGEGSRLTVL.

This clone was seen just once. J is TRBJ2-7 and V is TRBV5-6; 8 bases match TRBD1. J was trimmed by 2 bases and V by 4 bases; bases with no gene match: 8. The CDR3 consists of 15 residues. The germline gives CDR1 SGHDT, CDR2 YYEEEE. CDR3 nucleotide sequence: TGTGCCAGCAGCGTATTGACAGGGGAGCCCTACGAGCAGTACTTC. Protein sequence: CASSVLTGEPYEQYF. Filled out from reference TRBV5-6 and TRBJ2-7, the complete variable domain reads DAGVTQSPTHLIKTRGQQVTLRCSPKSGHDTVSWYQQALGQGPQFIFQYYEEEERQRGNFPDRFSGHQFPNYSSELNVNALLLGDSALYLCASSVLTGEPYEQYFGPGTRLTVT.

The chain recombines TRBV19 with TRBJ2-3; 8 positions match TRBD1. CDR1 and CDR2 (germline): LNHDA, SQIVND (reference sequence). The CDR3 is made up of 14 amino acids. The junction had 3 bases not matched to a gene; V was cut back by 6 bases and J by 1 base. The CDR3 sequence is CASRLTGGTDTQYF. The CDR3 nucleotides are TGTGCCAGTAGGCTGACAGGGGGCACAGATACGCAGTATTTT.

This chain joins TRBV4-2 and TRBJ2-2; perhaps TRBD2 as D (5 bases). V was shortened by 0 bases and J by 0 bases, with 11 bases between the two germline ends. CDR1 LGHNA and CDR2 YNFKEQ come from the germline V gene. CDR3 size: 17 residues. CDR3 region: CASSQDQQRSNTGELFF. In DNA, the CDR3 is TGTGCCAGCAGCCAAGATCAGCAGCGGTCGAACACCGGGGAGCTGTTTTTT.

This clone showed up just once. This chain uses TRBV19 with TRBJ2-1; D ambiguous. From germline, CDR1 is LNHDA and CDR2 SQIVND (reference sequence). This CDR3 spans 14 amino acids. Deletions cut 5 bases from V and 0 bases from J, with 8 bases between. CDR3 in DNA: TGTGCCAGTAGTCGAGCGAGCTCCTACAATGAGCAGTTCTTC. It codes for CASSRASSYNEQFF.

This clone occurred once. The genes are TRBV2 and TRBJ1-1, with D tentatively TRBD1 (6 bases). Germline-derived CDR1 and CDR2 are SNHLY and FYNNEI. The ends were cut back, 10 bases at V and 0 bases at J, with 15 bases in the middle. There are 14 residues in the CDR3. CDR3 DNA: TGTGCCACCACCCAGGGACACATGAACACTGAAGCTTTCTTT. It specifies CATTQGHMNTEAFF.

This clone occurred a few times. The CDR3 is CASSFEGTRGQPQHF. DNA for the CDR3: TGTGCCAGCAGCTTTGAAGGGACACGCGGTCAGCCCCAGCATTTT. The chain is built from TRBV7-9 and TRBJ1-5, with a tentative D call TRBD1 (6 bases). V was trimmed by 3 bases and J by 6 bases, leaving 15 bases between them. CDR1 is SEHNR, CDR2 FQNEAQ, per germline (reference sequence). The CDR3 contains 15 residues.

The chain joins TRBV6-5 to TRBJ2-7, with D unresolved. The CDR3 runs to 13 residues. The V gene lost 6 bases and the J gene lost 0 bases, with 9 bases spanning the gap. CDR1 and CDR2 (germline): MNHEY, SVGAGI. The DNA for the CDR3 is TGTGCCAGCAGGAGAGAGTACTCCTACGAGCAGTACTTC. Its protein product is CASRREYSYEQYF.

The chain is built from TRBV10-2 and TRBJ1-1; D is possibly TRBD1 (5 bases). Germline CDR1 and CDR2: WSHSY and SAAADI. Trimming took off 2 bases at V and 1 base at J, with 5 bases between the two ends. CDR3 size: 13 residues. CDR3 in amino acids: CASSEQGNTEAFF. The DNA of the CDR3 is TGCGCCAGCAGTGAGCAGGGGAACACTGAAGCTTTCTTT.

V usage is TRBV19 and J usage is TRBJ1-2; no definite D call. Trimming pared 5 bases from V and 4 bases from J, leaving 14 bases between. Per the germline V gene, CDR1 is LNHDA and CDR2 is SQIVND (reference sequence). This CDR3 comprises 14 residues. CDR3 in amino acids: CASSFPTVPYGYTF. The CDR3 nucleotides are TGTGCCAGTAGTTTTCCTACTGTACCCTATGGCTACACCTTC.

V usage is TRBV15 and J usage is TRBJ1-5; perhaps TRBD1 as D (5 bases). CDR1 and CDR2 (germline): LNHNV, YYDKDF (reference sequence). Trimming took 0 bases from V and 4 from J, leaving 10 bases between them. The CDR3 covers 15 residues. The CDR3 DNA follows: TGTGCCACCAGCAGAGATCTACAGGATAATCAGCCCCAGCATTTT. It yields the protein CATSRDLQDNQPQHF.

This clone appeared a few times. The chain has TRBV7-9 and TRBJ1-2, with 8 bases aligning to TRBD1. The CDR3 extends over 14 amino acids. V trimming: 5 bases; J trimming: 5 bases; junction bases outside the gene matches: 7. Germline V gene lookup returns CDR1 SEHNR and CDR2 FQNEAQ (reference sequence). The CDR3 region is CASSRGTGGYGYTF. The CDR3 DNA reads TGTGCCAGCAGCCGAGGGACAGGTGGATATGGCTACACCTTC. Complete variable domain (other parts from reference TRBV7-9 and TRBJ1-2): DTGVSQNPRHKITKRGQNVTFRCDPISEHNRLYWYRQTLGQGPEFLTYFQNEAQLEKSRLLSDRFSAERPKGSFSTLEIQRTEQGDSAMYLCASSRGTGGYGYTFGSGTRLTVV.